This T cell receptor (beta chain) stems from a study of blood T cell repertoires in COVID-19. Turning to the study itself: Sources were T cells, B-cell-depleted T cells, or PBMCs; the material itself was cDNA or gDNA.

Per the study methods: Scientists estimated how many nucleated cells there were by amplifying reference gene primers. Generated by immunoSEQ multiplex PCR, the TCRdb table keeps only in-frame clones and is missing some. The DNA gave D and trimming, while V, J and clone size come from that table. This sample has 25,000 to 30,000 clones, with 81% found just once. Trimming removed 5 bases from V and 5 bases from J, with 21 bases in between. From germline, CDR1 is SGHTA and CDR2 FQGNSA. CDR3 length equals 16 residues. Sequenced input: peripheral blood. The chain joins TRBV7-2 to TRBJ2-5, with D perhaps matching TRBD1 (5 bases). The receptor comes from a woman in her sixties or seventies with acute or convalescent COVID-19. CDR3 sequence reads: CASSERSGSLGETQYF. CDR3 DNA sequence: TGTGCCAGCAGCGAGAGATCAGGGTCCCTAGGGGAGACCCAGTACTTC.